The 24 T cell receptor beta chains in this list originate from one sample, sequenced in a study of shared clonotypes between healthy human individuals. TCRdb's copy holds only in-frame clones and misses some; the assay was immunoSEQ multiplex PCR. The sample lists roughly 1,500,000 clones, approximately 98% occurring once. Sequencing input: naive CD4+ T cells sorted from blood. Subset in this sample: CD45RA+ positively selected. The receptors shown here come from a man aged 25-45 years in good health.

The chain combines TRBV27 with TRBJ1-1; D remains unclear. This CDR3 comprises 13 residues. The V end was cut by 6 bases, the J end by 0 bases, with 8 bases between. Per the germline V gene, CDR1 is MNHEY and CDR2 is SMNVEV (reference sequence). The CDR3 region has the DNA TGTGCCAGCAGGGGAGGGATGAACACTGAAGCTTTCTTT. It yields the protein CASRGGMNTEAFF.

The chain carries TRBV5-4 and TRBJ2-1; 9 bases align to TRBD1. The V gene's germline CDR1 is SGHNT and CDR2 YYREEE (reference sequence). CDR3 length: 17 residues. With 3 bases clipped from V and 4 bases from J, the junction kept 11 bases outside the gene matches. The CDR3 coding sequence is TGTGCCAGCAGCTCAACTACCGGGACAGGGCATTACAATGAGCAGTTCTTC. Protein product: CASSSTTGTGHYNEQFF.

The genes are TRBV18 and TRBJ2-6; D might be TRBD1 (5 bases). The CDR3 is 16 residues long. V was trimmed by 3 bases and J by 2 bases, leaving 11 bases between them. CDR1 is KGHSH and CDR2 is LQKENI in the germline V gene. The CDR3 region has the DNA TGTGCCAGCTCACCGCTCTCAGGGACTGGGGCCAACGTCCTGACTTTC. Translating it yields CASSPLSGTGANVLTF.

Written as DNA, the CDR3 is TGCGCCAGCAGGAGGACCGAGAACACCGGGGAGCTGTTTTTT. Its protein product is CASRRTENTGELFF. The chain has TRBV4-1 and TRBJ2-2; no clear D gene. The CDR3 covers 14 residues. V was pared by 6 bases and J by 1 base, with 9 bases between. Germline V gene data show CDR1 as MGHRA and CDR2 as YSYEKL.

The J gene is TRBJ1-5, the V gene TRBV27, with D possibly TRBD1 on 5 matching bases. This CDR3 is built from 16 residues. Germline CDR1 reads MNHEY; CDR2 reads SMNVEV (reference sequence). V was trimmed by 5 bases and J by 3 bases, leaving 17 bases between them. The CDR3 reads CASSRAGTAVNQPQHF. The DNA of the CDR3 is TGTGCCAGCAGTCGTGCCGGGACGGCTGTCAATCAGCCCCAGCATTTT.

This chain links TRBV30 with TRBJ1-5; no firm D call. Looked up from germline, CDR1 is GTSNPN and CDR2 is SVGIG (reference sequence). V was clipped by 2 bases and J by 2 bases, with 10 bases between them. The CDR3 has 14 amino acids. DNA of the CDR3: TGTGCCTGGAGTCCTGGGTCCGGCAATCAGCCCCAGCATTTT. Protein sequence: CAWSPGSGNQPQHF.

This sequence joins TRBV20-1 and TRBJ2-2; the D is unclear. The CDR3 runs 11 residues. Germline V CDR1 and CDR2: DFQATT, SNEGSKA (reference sequence). V was clipped by 6 bases and J by 6 bases, with 8 bases between them. In nucleotides, the CDR3 is TGCAGTGCCACGATTCCCGGGGAGCTGTTTTTT. Amino acid sequence: CSATIPGELFF.

The chain carries TRBV30 and TRBJ1-2; D gene ambiguous. The V and J ends lost 2 bases and 4 bases respectively, with 8 bases between them. The CDR3 extends over 12 amino acids. Germline-derived CDR1 and CDR2 are GTSNPN and SVGIG (reference sequence). CDR3 in amino acids: CAWSPGIYGYTF. In nucleotides, the CDR3 is TGTGCCTGGAGTCCCGGGATCTATGGCTACACCTTC.

This sequence joins TRBV28 and TRBJ2-3, with TRBD1 matching 9 bases. There are 17 residues in the CDR3. Per the germline V gene, CDR1 is MDHEN and CDR2 is SYDVKM. The J segment lost 3 bases and the V segment lost 5 bases, leaving 12 bases of the junction unmatched. For the CDR3, the DNA is TGTGCCAGCAGTGTTGTGACAGGGGGAGGTCTAACAGATACGCAGTATTTT. This sequence encodes CASSVVTGGGLTDTQYF.

This clone has only one observation. V gene TRBV6-5 combines with J gene TRBJ1-5; D ambiguous. Germline V gene lookup returns CDR1 MNHEY and CDR2 SVGAGI. V was cut by 0 bases and J by 7 bases, with 10 bases left in between. The CDR3 extends over 14 amino acids. Written as DNA, the CDR3 is TGTGCCAGCAGTTACTCGTCCGTGAGACAGCCCCAGCATTTT. Protein sequence: CASSYSSVRQPQHF.

V gene TRBV5-1 combines with J gene TRBJ2-7; possible D gene TRBD1, 5 bases. This CDR3 contains 15 residues. In germline, CDR1 is SGHRS, CDR2 YFSETQ. V lost 5 bases, J lost 3 bases, and 18 bases lay in between. Here the CDR3 reads CASSTAEVGRYEQYF. The CDR3 region has the DNA TGCGCCAGCAGTACAGCAGAGGTGGGGCGCTACGAGCAGTACTTC.

This rearrangement joins TRBV18 to TRBJ1-1, with a possible D match to TRBD1 (5 bases). This CDR3 comprises 16 residues. Germline CDR1 KGHSH, CDR2 LQKENI. Trimming shortened V by 6 bases and J by 5 bases, and 22 bases separated the two germline ends. The CDR3: CASSLQAGRRGTEAFF. CDR3 DNA: TGTGCCAGCTCTCTCCAAGCCGGACGCCGGGGGACTGAAGCTTTCTTT.

This chain links TRBV11-3 with TRBJ2-1; the D gene is possibly TRBD2 (6 bases). The CDR3 consists of 20 residues. V was trimmed by 1 base and J by 2 bases, leaving 24 bases between them. Germline CDR1 and CDR2: SGHNT and YENEEA. This chain's CDR3 is CASSLGVAAISVATYNEQFF. The CDR3 DNA reads as TGTGCCAGCAGCTTAGGGGTAGCGGCTATTTCTGTGGCTACCTACAATGAGCAGTTCTTC.

This clone appeared a single time. The rearrangement joins TRBV14 to TRBJ2-1, with unresolved D. Per germline, CDR1 SGHDN and CDR2 FVKESK. Deletions cut 0 bases from V and 5 bases from J, with 14 bases between. This CDR3 contains 16 residues. CDR3: CASSQDPLRRHNEQFF. The CDR3 nucleotides are TGTGCCAGCAGCCAAGATCCCCTCAGGCGGCACAATGAGCAGTTCTTC.

The V call is TRBV7-2, the J call TRBJ2-1; 8 bases line up with TRBD2. This CDR3 contains 15 residues. V shed 5 bases, J shed 6 bases, and the junction held 9 bases outside the gene matches. CDR1 SGHTA and CDR2 FQGNSA come from the germline V gene. In nucleotides, the CDR3 is TGTGCCAGCAGCCCTCCGGGACTAGGCGGCAATGAGCAGTTCTTC. Translated: CASSPPGLGGNEQFF.

The J gene is TRBJ2-3, the V gene TRBV7-8; no clear D. The CDR3 runs 13 residues. Trimming removed 1 base at V and 4 bases at J, with 6 bases between. The germline CDR1 and CDR2 sequences are SGHVS and FQNEAQ. The CDR3 DNA is TGTGCCAGCAGCTTAGAGGTCGCAGATACGCAGTATTTT. This codes for CASSLEVADTQYF.

V usage is TRBV7-6 and J usage is TRBJ2-3; 7 positions agree with TRBD2. Per germline, CDR1 SGHVS and CDR2 FNYEAQ. The CDR3 covers 15 residues. The V and J ends lost 1 base and 5 bases, in that order; junction bases with no gene match: 6. The CDR3 protein is CASSLGAGAIDTQYF. In DNA, the CDR3 is TGTGCCAGCAGCTTAGGGGCGGGAGCAATAGATACGCAGTATTTT.

The chain couples TRBV7-6 to TRBJ2-1; 8 nucleotides agree with TRBD2. This CDR3 region has 17 residues. V lost 2 bases and J lost 6; bases outside the gene matches: 12. CDR1 and CDR2 (germline): SGHVS, FNYEAQ. The CDR3 nucleotides read TGTGCCAGCAGCTTATATCTAGCGGGTACATCTTTCAATGAGCAGTTCTTC. This encodes CASSLYLAGTSFNEQFF. Looking up the rest from reference TRBV7-6 and TRBJ2-1 gives the full variable domain: GAGVSQSPRYKVTKRGQDVALRCDPISGHVSLYWYRQALGQGPEFLTYFNYEAQQDKSGLPNDRFSAERPEGSISTLTIQRTEQRDSAMYRCASSLYLAGTSFNEQFFGPGTRLTVL.

The rearrangement links TRBV6-6 to TRBJ1-1; tentative D call: TRBD1 (5 bases). The V gene's germline CDR1 is MNHNY and CDR2 SVGAGI (reference sequence). Between the trimmed V and J ends, which lost 7 bases and 1 base, there was a span of 13 bases. The CDR3 consists of 14 residues. This chain's CDR3 is CASTWGTRNTEAFF. In DNA form, the CDR3 reads TGTGCCAGCACCTGGGGGACTCGGAACACTGAAGCTTTCTTT.

This chain connects TRBV7-9 to TRBJ2-7; D could derive from TRBD1 or TRBD2 (5 bases each). CDR1 SEHNR and CDR2 FQNEAQ come from the germline V gene (reference sequence). The CDR3 length is 15 residues. V was clipped by 1 base and J by 3 bases, with 13 bases between them. CDR3 in DNA: TGTGCCAGCAGCTTAGGACGGGACCCCTTCTACGAGCAGTACTTC. This codes for CASSLGRDPFYEQYF. Full variable domain (rest looked up from reference TRBV7-9 and TRBJ2-7): DTGVSQNPRHKITKRGQNVTFRCDPISEHNRLYWYRQTLGQGPEFLTYFQNEAQLEKSRLLSDRFSAERPKGSFSTLEIQRTEQGDSAMYLCASSLGRDPFYEQYFGPGTRLTVT.

The V and J genes are TRBV18 and TRBJ2-5; perhaps D is TRBD1 or TRBD2 (5 bases each). Germline lookup yields CDR1 KGHSH and CDR2 LQKENI. V gave up 6 bases and J gave up 6 bases, with 20 bases separating them. This CDR3 is built from 15 residues. The CDR3 region has the DNA TGTGCCAGCTCGCTTCTACCGGGACCCGGGAAGACCCAGTACTTC. Protein: CASSLLPGPGKTQYF.

V is TRBV4-1 and J is TRBJ2-7, with 8 positions matching TRBD1. The CDR3 consists of 14 residues. Germline-derived CDR1 and CDR2 are MGHRA and YSYEKL. The V gene end was trimmed by 4 bases and the J gene end by 2 bases; junction bases not matched to a gene: 4. CDR3 sequence reads: CASSPGDRPYEQYF. DNA for the CDR3: TGCGCCAGCAGCCCGGGGGACAGGCCCTACGAGCAGTACTTC.

This sequence joins TRBV29-1 and TRBJ1-4; tentatively, D is TRBD1 (5 bases). There are 12 residues in the CDR3. Per germline, CDR1 SQVTM and CDR2 ANQGSEA. The CDR3 region has the DNA TGCGGATCCGGACACCCAAATGAAAAACTGTTTTTT. Residues: CGSGHPNEKLFF.

This rearrangement joins TRBV25-1 to TRBJ2-1; 12 bases align to TRBD2. The CDR3 spans 17 residues. Trimming took 1 base from V and 6 from J; bases not matched to a gene: 7. Germline lookup yields CDR1 MGHDK and CDR2 SYGVNS. CDR3 residues: CASSELGTSGPPNEQFF. CDR3 nucleotides: TGTGCCAGCAGTGAATTAGGGACTAGCGGGCCCCCCAATGAGCAGTTCTTC.